This T cell receptor (beta chain) stems from a study of blood T cells in healthy people across ages. For the second PCR, which ran for roughly 6 to 11 cycles, a sample-barcoded 5' primer and a J-beta primer mix were used. Every single cDNA molecule received a tag from a template-switch adaptor with 12 random nucleotides. Researchers report that each sample yielded at least 2.5 million CDR3-containing paired-end reads. A single record per CDR3 protein comes from TCRdb applying MiXCR to the 5' RACE reads. The sample includes some 710,000 distinct CDR3 sequences, about half of them seen just once. Trimming shortened V by 4 bases and J by 0 bases, and 26 bases separated the two germline ends. The CDR3 contains 19 residues. CDR1 is SGDLS and CDR2 is YYNGEE in the germline V gene. Comment on this clonotype: The target antigen is unknown.

Donors were systemically healthy Caucasian individuals from Russia aged roughly 6 to 100 years. Broader study findings: TCR beta diversity tracked closely with naive T cell percentage.

This sequence was found in a man older than 75 in good health. The chain joins TRBV9 to TRBJ2-7; a possible D gene is TRBD2 (7 bases). Sequencing was carried out using blood. CDR3 bases: TGTGCCAGCAGCCCGGATGGGGGGGCCGTTTCGGGTTACTCCTACGAGCAGTACTTC. Its translation: CASSPDGGAVSGYSYEQYF.